The T cell receptor beta chain described here comes from a study of T cells after posttransplantation cyclophosphamide. Data came from immunoSEQ multiplex PCR; TCRdb stores just in-frame clones and leaves some out. Seen here are fewer than 55,000 clones, roughly 92% observed once, and the top ten hold approximately 2.9%. Study-wide results and limits: Later post-transplant blood repertoires were often dominated by donor CD8+ memory clones. Recipient CMV seropositivity and CMV reactivation strongly tracked TRB clonality. Tissue-infiltrating T cells from skin or gut overlapped little with blood T cells.

As to this clone: Its antigen is not known.

Sequenced input: PBMCs. The receptor's source is a woman in her twenties or thirties in good health and a related stem cell transplant donor.

In DNA, the CDR3 is TGTGCCAGCAGCGAACAGGGCAATGAGCAGTTCTTC. Protein product: CASSEQGNEQFF. V gene TRBV7-6 combines with J gene TRBJ2-1, with D possibly TRBD1 on 6 matching bases. CDR1 and CDR2 (germline): SGHVS, FNYEAQ. The CDR3 consists of 12 residues. V dropped 5 bases and J dropped 6 bases, with 8 bases sitting between them. The whole variable domain, filled in from reference TRBV7-6 and TRBJ2-1, reads GAGVSQSPRYKVTKRGQDVALRCDPISGHVSLYWYRQALGQGPEFLTYFNYEAQQDKSGLPNDRFSAERPEGSISTLTIQRTEQRDSAMYRCASSEQGNEQFFGPGTRLTVL.